This T cell receptor (beta chain) was found in a study of T-cell memory formation after mild COVID-19. The authors produced TCR alpha and TCR beta cDNA libraries with sample barcodes and UMIs by 5'RACE using constant-segment primers. In TCRdb, the 5' RACE reads were re-called with MiXCR into one record per CDR3 protein. Altogether about 190,000 distinct CDR3 sequences are present, 27% being singletons, with the ten largest covering approximately 10%. This clonotype has a handful of counts. CDR1 is MNHEY and CDR2 is SVGAGI in the germline V gene. The V gene end was trimmed by 4 bases and the J gene end by 7 bases; junction bases not matched to a gene: 8. This CDR3 has 15 amino acids.

The chain joins TRBV6-5 to TRBJ2-7; 12 bases line up with TRBD1. The TCR comes from an adult woman who had mild COVID-19 (a few samples of this study predate the infection). Cell type and time point are not known. The sequenced sample was PBMCs or a T cell subset sorted from them (not recorded which). CDR3 coding DNA: TGTGCCAGCAGTTCTCCGGGACAGGGGGCGAGGGAGCAGTACTTC. This sequence encodes CASSSPGQGAREQYF.